These 21 T cell receptor beta chains were all obtained from the same sample, sequenced in a study of CD8+CD57+ T cells in acquired aplastic anemia. All patients picked for sequencing had shown, by flow cytometry, an expansion of CD8+CD57+ cells. CDR3 and TCR beta VDJ profiling relied on a genomic DNA template. A single record per CDR3 protein comes from TCRdb applying MiXCR to the reads. The table has about 58,000 distinct CDR3 sequences, roughly three fifths seen once; the top ten hold around 17%. Sequenced input: sorted CD4+, CD8+, or CD8+CD57+ T cells (not recorded which) from PBMCs. These receptors all come from a human donor with aplastic anemia.

This clonotype was detected only once. A read error is likely, as this CDR3 ends without the conserved phenylalanine or tryptophan. The chain uses TRBV30 and TRBJ1-1; D is perhaps TRBD1 (6 bases). In germline, CDR1 is GTSNPN, CDR2 SVGIG (reference sequence). V shed 0 bases and J shed 8 bases, with 13 bases lying between them. The CDR3 totals 13 residues. In DNA, the CDR3 is TGTGCCTGGAGTGTGGGGGCCCCTACGGAAGCTTTCCTT. Translating it yields CAWSVGAPTEAFL.

A note on this clonotype: Relative to the germline gene, one junction end is altered; a read error may explain this. The chain links TRBV11-2 to TRBJ1-5, with 9 nucleotides matching TRBD1. CDR1 and CDR2 (germline): SGHAT, FQNNGV. CDR3 length: 15 residues. CDR3 loop: CASSGTGGGNQPQHF. Written as DNA, the CDR3 is TGCGCCAGCAGCGGCACAGGGGGCGGGAATCAGCCCCAGCATTTT.

The rearrangement joins TRBV7-9 to TRBJ1-2; possible D gene TRBD1, 6 bases. V lost 5 bases and J lost 4, with 8 bases in between. The germline CDR1 and CDR2 sequences are SEHNR and FQNEAQ (reference sequence). The length of the CDR3 is 12 residues. The CDR3 DNA is TGTGCCAGCAGCACAGGGATCTATGGCTACACCTTC. This translates into CASSTGIYGYTF.

The CDR3 sequence is CAIKGGGTEAFF. The CDR3 coding sequence is TGTGCCATCAAGGGGGGTGGCACTGAAGCTTTCTTT. The J gene is TRBJ1-1, the V gene TRBV10-3; tentative D call: TRBD1 (6 bases). Germline-derived CDR1 and CDR2 are ENHRY and SYGVKD. The CDR3 length is 12 residues. Trimming took off 7 bases at V and 4 bases at J, with 10 bases between the two ends.

The table lists this clonotype with many counts. The chain combines TRBV15 with TRBJ1-1; D might be TRBD1 (5 bases). Germline assignment: CDR1 LNHNV and CDR2 YYDKDF (reference sequence). The CDR3 extends over 17 amino acids. The V and J ends lost 0 bases and 1 base respectively, with 15 bases between them. CDR3 sequence reads: CATSREGRVEKNTEAFF. CDR3 nucleotide sequence: TGTGCCACCAGCAGAGAGGGCAGGGTGGAAAAGAACACTGAAGCTTTCTTT.

The chain couples TRBV13 to TRBJ2-7; 7 nucleotides align to TRBD1. The CDR3 has 14 residues. From germline, CDR1 is PRHDT and CDR2 FYEKMQ (reference sequence). J lost 2 bases, V lost 5 bases, and 6 bases had no gene match. The CDR3 bases are TGTGCCAGCAGCCCGGACAGGAGCACCTACGAGCAGTACTTC. It encodes CASSPDRSTYEQYF.

This clonotype has at least ten counts. The chain employs TRBV2 and TRBJ1-4; no firm D call. V lost 4 bases to trimming and J lost 4 bases, with 10 bases between them. CDR1 and CDR2 from the germline V gene are SNHLY and FYNNEI. CDR3 length: 14 amino acids. For the CDR3, the DNA is TGTGCCAGCAGTGTGAGGCGCTATAATGAAAAACTGTTTTTT. This sequence encodes CASSVRRYNEKLFF.

The V and J genes are TRBV29-1 and TRBJ1-1; D is ambiguous. The CDR3 spans 10 residues. The ends were cut back, 4 bases at V and 5 bases at J, with 5 bases in the middle. Germline CDR1 reads SQVTM; CDR2 reads ANQGSEA. The CDR3 DNA reads TGCAGCGTTGTACGGACTGAAGCTTTCTTT. Residues: CSVVRTEAFF.

The chain links TRBV2 to TRBJ1-1, with 8 bases fitting TRBD1. CDR3 length equals 13 residues. The trim removed 8 bases at V and 3 bases at J, leaving 5 bases unmatched. From germline, CDR1 is SNHLY and CDR2 FYNNEI. In DNA, the CDR3 is TGTGCCAGCGGCGGACAGGGAGACACTGAAGCTTTCTTT. Translating it yields CASGGQGDTEAFF.

The genes are TRBV10-3 and TRBJ2-7; D remains ambiguous. This CDR3 has 12 residues. The V end lost 4 bases, the J end lost 6 bases, and 10 bases lay between the germline ends. CDR1 is ENHRY, CDR2 SYGVKD, per germline. CDR3 nucleotide sequence: TGTGCCATCAGTGGAGAGCGTCTCGAGCAGTACTTC. It is translated as CAISGERLEQYF.

This CDR3 reads CASSLGGRVSGYTF. The DNA of the CDR3 is TGTGCCAGCAGTTTGGGGGGGCGCGTAAGTGGCTACACCTTC. This sequence joins TRBV25-1 and TRBJ1-2; possible D gene TRBD1, 6 bases. Trimming shortened V by 5 bases and J by 7 bases, and 17 bases separated the two germline ends. The CDR3 consists of 14 residues. Germline lookup yields CDR1 MGHDK and CDR2 SYGVNS.

The table lists this clonotype with a few counts. Written as DNA, the CDR3 is TGTGCCAGCAGTGCAGGCCGAAATCCTGGAAACACCATATATTTT. Encoded protein: CASSAGRNPGNTIYF. This rearrangement joins TRBV25-1 to TRBJ1-3; unclear D gene. Trimming stripped 4 bases from V and 2 bases from J, with 12 bases between. This CDR3 region has 15 residues. Looked up from germline, CDR1 is MGHDK and CDR2 is SYGVNS.

CDR3: CATSDSRQGIYEQYV. CDR3 sequence (DNA): TGTGCCACCAGTGATTCCCGACAGGGGATCTACGAGCAGTACGTC. V and J are TRBV24-1 and TRBJ2-7; TRBD1 aligns across 8 bases. V lost 2 bases, J lost 3 bases, and 5 bases stayed unmatched. CDR1 and CDR2 from the germline V gene are KGHDR and SFDVKD. The CDR3 consists of 15 residues.

The V and J genes are TRBV7-9 and TRBJ2-7; maybe TRBD1 (5 bases). Germline lookup yields CDR1 SEHNR and CDR2 FQNEAQ (reference sequence). CDR3 length: 13 residues. Trimming took off 4 bases at V and 4 bases at J, with 11 bases between the two ends. The CDR3 DNA follows: TGTGCCAGCAGCTATGGGGCAGCGTACGAGCAGTACTTC. It is translated as CASSYGAAYEQYF.

This clonotype is classed as medium-sized. CDR3 residues: CASSIWAGNTEAFF. The DNA for the CDR3 is TGTGCCAGTAGTATTTGGGCAGGGAACACTGAAGCTTTCTTT. The chain has TRBV19 and TRBJ1-1, with no clear D. V shed 3 bases and J shed 1 base, with 9 bases lying between them. The CDR3 length is 14 residues. The V gene's germline CDR1 is LNHDA and CDR2 SQIVND (reference sequence).

The V call is TRBV20-1, the J call TRBJ2-7; 9 bases map to TRBD1. From germline, CDR1 is DFQATT and CDR2 SNEGSKA (reference sequence). V gave up 4 bases and J gave up 0 bases; unmatched junction bases: 4. The CDR3 length is 14 residues. The CDR3 nucleotides read TGCAGTGCTATACCGGGACAGGGCTCCTACGAGCAGTACTTC. Amino acids: CSAIPGQGSYEQYF.

This clonotype is judged medium-sized. The chain employs TRBV15 and TRBJ2-7; D is possibly TRBD2 (6 bases). CDR3 length: 14 amino acids. Trimming pared 9 bases from V and 0 bases from J, leaving 15 bases between. Germline V gives CDR1 LNHNV, CDR2 YYDKDF (reference sequence). CDR3 residues: CATSPGGFSYEQYF. In nucleotides, the CDR3 is TGTGCCACTTCGCCCGGGGGATTCTCCTACGAGCAGTACTTC.

The sample holds a few counts of this clonotype. The chain joins TRBV15 to TRBJ2-5, with unresolved D. This CDR3 spans 14 amino acids. V was clipped by 0 bases and J by 5 bases, with 10 bases between them. Germline CDR1 and CDR2: LNHNV and YYDKDF (reference sequence). DNA of the CDR3: TGTGCCACCAGCAGAGATCCTGGGGTGGAGACCCAGTACTTC. This codes for CATSRDPGVETQYF.

This clonotype has just a few counts. The V call is TRBV19, the J call TRBJ2-3, with TRBD2 identical over 13 bases. In germline, CDR1 is LNHDA, CDR2 SQIVND (reference sequence). There are 14 residues in the CDR3. J gave up 5 bases and V 6 bases, and 2 bases lay outside the gene matches. CDR3 sequence: CASRLAGGGDTQYF. The CDR3 DNA sequence: TGTGCCAGTAGACTAGCGGGAGGGGGAGATACGCAGTATTTT.

This clonotype was seen repeatedly, ten times or more. The chain combines TRBV2 with TRBJ1-4; 9 bases agree with TRBD1. From germline, CDR1 is SNHLY and CDR2 FYNNEI. The CDR3 contains 15 residues. J lost 0 bases, V lost 6 bases, and 2 bases had no gene match. The CDR3 protein is CASRTGGATNEKLFF. The CDR3 DNA reads TGTGCCAGCAGGACAGGGGGAGCAACTAATGAAAAACTGTTTTTT.

The chain links TRBV9 to TRBJ2-1, with D possibly being TRBD1 or TRBD2 (5 bases each). The CDR3 totals 13 residues. Germline CDR1 is SGDLS and CDR2 is YYNGEE. V gave up 4 bases and J gave up 6 bases, with 11 bases separating them. The CDR3 bases are TGTGCCAGCAGCACGGGACCCCGCAATGAGCAGTTCTTC. Protein sequence: CASSTGPRNEQFF.